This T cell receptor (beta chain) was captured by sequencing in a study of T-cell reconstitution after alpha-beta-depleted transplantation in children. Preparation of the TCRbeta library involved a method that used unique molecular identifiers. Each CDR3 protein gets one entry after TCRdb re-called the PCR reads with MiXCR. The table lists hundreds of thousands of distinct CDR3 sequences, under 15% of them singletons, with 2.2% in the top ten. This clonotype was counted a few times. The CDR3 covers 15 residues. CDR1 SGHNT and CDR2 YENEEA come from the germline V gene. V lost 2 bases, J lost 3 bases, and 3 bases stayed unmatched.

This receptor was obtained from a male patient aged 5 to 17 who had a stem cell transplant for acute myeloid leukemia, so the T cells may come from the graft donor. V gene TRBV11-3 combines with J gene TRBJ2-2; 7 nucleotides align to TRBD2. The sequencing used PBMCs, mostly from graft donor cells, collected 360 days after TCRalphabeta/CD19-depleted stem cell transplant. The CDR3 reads CASSLSTSYTGELFF. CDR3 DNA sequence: TGTGCCAGCAGCTTATCGACTAGCTACACCGGGGAGCTGTTTTTT.